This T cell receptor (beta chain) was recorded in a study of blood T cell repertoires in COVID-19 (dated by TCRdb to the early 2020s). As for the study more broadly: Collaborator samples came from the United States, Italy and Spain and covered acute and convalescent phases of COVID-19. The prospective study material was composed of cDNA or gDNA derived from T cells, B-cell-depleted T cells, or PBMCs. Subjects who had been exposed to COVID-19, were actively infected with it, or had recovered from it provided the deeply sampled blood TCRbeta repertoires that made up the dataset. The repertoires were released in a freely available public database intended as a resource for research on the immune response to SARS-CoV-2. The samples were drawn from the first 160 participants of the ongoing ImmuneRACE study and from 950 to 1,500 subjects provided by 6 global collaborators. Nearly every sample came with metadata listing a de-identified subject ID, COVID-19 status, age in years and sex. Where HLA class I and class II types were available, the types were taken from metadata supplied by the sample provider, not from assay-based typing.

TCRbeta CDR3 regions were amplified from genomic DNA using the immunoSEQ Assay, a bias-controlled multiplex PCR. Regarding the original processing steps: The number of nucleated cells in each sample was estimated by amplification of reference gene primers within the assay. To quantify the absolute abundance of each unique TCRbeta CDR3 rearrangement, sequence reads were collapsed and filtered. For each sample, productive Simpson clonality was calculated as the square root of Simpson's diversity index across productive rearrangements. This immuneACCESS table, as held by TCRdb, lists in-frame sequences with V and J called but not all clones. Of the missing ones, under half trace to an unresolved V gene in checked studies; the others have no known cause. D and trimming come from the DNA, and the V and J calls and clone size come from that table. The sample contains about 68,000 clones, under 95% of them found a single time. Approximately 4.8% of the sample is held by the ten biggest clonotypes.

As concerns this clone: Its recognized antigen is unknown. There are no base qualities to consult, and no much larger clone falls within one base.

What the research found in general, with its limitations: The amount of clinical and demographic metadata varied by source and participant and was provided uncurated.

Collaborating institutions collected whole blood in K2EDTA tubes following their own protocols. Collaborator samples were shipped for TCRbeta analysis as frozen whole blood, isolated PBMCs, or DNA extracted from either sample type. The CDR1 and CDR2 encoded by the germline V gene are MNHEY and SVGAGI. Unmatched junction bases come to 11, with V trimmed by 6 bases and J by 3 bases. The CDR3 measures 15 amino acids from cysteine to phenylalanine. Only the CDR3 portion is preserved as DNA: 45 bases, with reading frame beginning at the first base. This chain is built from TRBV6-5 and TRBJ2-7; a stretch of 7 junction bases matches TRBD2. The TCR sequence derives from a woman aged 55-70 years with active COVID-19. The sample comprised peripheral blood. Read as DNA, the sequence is TGTGCCAGCAGGGCTTATCTAGCGGAGAGCTACGAGCAGTACTTC. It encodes CASRAYLAESYEQYF.